Below, 20 T cell receptor beta chains from the same sample are listed, as sequenced in a study of CD8+CD57+ T cells in acquired aplastic anemia. The template used for profiling TCR beta VDJ and CDR3 was genomic DNA. TCRdb ran MiXCR on the reads and lists one entry per CDR3 protein. The sample has under 250,000 distinct CDR3 sequences; less than 75% are singletons. The sequenced patients had an expansion of CD8+CD57+ cells seen by flow cytometry. The material sequenced was sorted CD4+, CD8+, or CD8+CD57+ T cells (not recorded which) from PBMCs. These receptors were collected from a human donor with aplastic anemia.

The chain combines TRBV15 with TRBJ2-3; D is possibly TRBD1 (6 bases). CDR1 is LNHNV, CDR2 YYDKDF, per germline (reference sequence). This CDR3 is 18 amino acids long. V shed 0 bases and J shed 0 bases, with 16 bases lying between them. The CDR3: CATSRDWGTMASTDTQYF. The CDR3 region has the DNA TGTGCCACCAGCAGAGATTGGGGGACAATGGCTAGCACAGATACGCAGTATTTT. Supplemented by reference TRBV15 and TRBJ2-3, the full variable domain reads DAMVIQNPRYQVTQFGKPVTLSCSQTLNHNVMYWYQQKSSQAPKLLFHYYDKDFNNEADTPDNFQSRRPNTSFCFLDIRSPGLGDTAMYLCATSRDWGTMASTDTQYFGPGTRLTVL.

This clonotype has only a few counts. V usage is TRBV25-1 and J usage is TRBJ2-7; 7 nucleotides agree with TRBD1. Trimming cost V 2 bases and J 2 bases; bases outside gene matches: 6. The germline gives CDR1 MGHDK, CDR2 SYGVNS. This CDR3 spans 15 amino acids. This chain's CDR3 is CASSEIQGPPYEQYF. CDR3 in DNA: TGTGCCAGCAGTGAAATACAGGGGCCCCCCTACGAGCAGTACTTC.

The V and J genes are TRBV9 and TRBJ1-2; perhaps TRBD1 as D (5 bases). The V gene lost 0 bases and the J gene lost 4 bases, with 13 bases spanning the gap. The CDR3 runs to 15 residues. CDR1 and CDR2 (germline): SGDLS, YYNGEE. CDR3: CASSVAVGGGYGYTF. CDR3 bases: TGTGCCAGCAGCGTAGCTGTGGGGGGTGGCTATGGCTACACCTTC.

The chain links TRBV19 to TRBJ2-3; D unclear. Trimming removed 1 base at V and 8 bases at J, with 19 bases between. The CDR3 length is 16 residues. Germline V gives CDR1 LNHDA, CDR2 SQIVND (reference sequence). CDR3 in amino acids: CASSIAESITPATQYF. The CDR3 DNA reads TGTGCCAGTAGTATAGCCGAGTCTATCACACCAGCTACGCAGTATTTT.

V and J are TRBV20-1 and TRBJ1-2, with 7 bases that match TRBD1. CDR3 size: 13 residues. Looked up from germline, CDR1 is DFQATT and CDR2 is SNEGSKA (reference sequence). Germline trimming cut 8 bases from V and 1 base from J; bases unmatched to any gene: 7. In nucleotides, the CDR3 is TGCAGTCCCCGGGACAGCAGTAACTATGGCTACACCTTC. Protein product: CSPRDSSNYGYTF.

The chain joins TRBV9 to TRBJ2-1; D unclear. V was trimmed by 1 base and J by 0 bases, leaving 8 bases between them. Germline assignment: CDR1 SGDLS and CDR2 YYNGEE. The CDR3 extends over 15 amino acids. CDR3 loop: CASSVYGSSYNEQFF. CDR3 DNA: TGTGCCAGCAGCGTATATGGAAGCTCCTACAATGAGCAGTTCTTC.

This clonotype was seen a handful of times. V and J are TRBV15 and TRBJ1-1; no definite D call. CDR1 and CDR2 (germline): LNHNV, YYDKDF (reference sequence). Trimming took off 4 bases at V and 0 bases at J, with 15 bases between the two ends. The CDR3 length is 16 residues. The CDR3 DNA sequence: TGTGCCACCAGCAAGGAGGGAGGAACCATGAACACTGAAGCTTTCTTT. Translation gives CATSKEGGTMNTEAFF.

Concerning this clonotype itself: The germline gene is not matched at one end of the junction; a read error may be the cause. The chain carries TRBV7-9 and TRBJ2-6; D is uncertain. From germline, CDR1 is SEHNR and CDR2 FQNEAQ (reference sequence). The CDR3 length is 14 residues. Here the CDR3 DNA reads TGTGCCAGCAGCTTAGTACAGAGTGCCACCGTCCTGACTTTC. Its translation is CASSLVQSATVLTF.

The genes are TRBV20-1 and TRBJ2-7; the match to TRBD1 covers 7 bases. J gave up 1 base and V 1 base, and 1 base lay outside the gene matches. This CDR3 region has 13 residues. In germline, CDR1 is DFQATT, CDR2 SNEGSKA (reference sequence). The CDR3 loop reads CSARGTGSYEQYF. As DNA, the CDR3 is TGCAGTGCTAGAGGGACAGGTTCCTACGAGCAGTACTTC.

In its sample, this clonotype was seen a few times. The V and J genes are TRBV29-1 and TRBJ2-5; 11 nucleotides align to TRBD2. Germline V gene lookup returns CDR1 SQVTM and CDR2 ANQGSEA. The CDR3 length is 15 residues. V gave up 1 base and J gave up 2 bases; unmatched junction bases: 3. The CDR3 loop reads CSVEGTSGLQETQYF. Here the CDR3 DNA reads TGCAGCGTTGAAGGGACTAGCGGGTTACAAGAGACCCAGTACTTC.

This clonotype was found once. The chain couples TRBV5-1 to TRBJ1-6, with D possibly matching TRBD1 (6 bases). CDR3 size: 16 residues. V lost 0 bases and J 5 bases, leaving 12 bases between the germline ends. Germline CDR1 reads SGHRS; CDR2 reads YFSETQ. The CDR3 region has the DNA TGCGCCAGCAGCTTGGGCGGGACACAAAATAATTCACCCCTCCACTTT. Its protein product is CASSLGGTQNNSPLHF.

The V and J genes are TRBV2 and TRBJ1-5; TRBD1 aligns across 7 bases. From germline, CDR1 is SNHLY and CDR2 FYNNEI. The CDR3 loop spans 14 amino acids. J was trimmed by 4 bases and V by 7 bases; bases with no gene match: 7. CDR3: CASTYRGSNQPQHF. The CDR3 DNA is TGTGCCAGCACCTACAGGGGTAGTAATCAGCCCCAGCATTTT.

Notes on this clonotype: Compared with germline, one end of the junction differs, possibly owing to a read error. V is TRBV7-7 and J is TRBJ2-5; TRBD1 matches at 9 bases. This CDR3 is built from 13 residues. Germline V gene lookup returns CDR1 SSHAT and CDR2 FNYEAQ (reference sequence). The CDR3 sequence is CASSFGQGKTQYF. The CDR3 DNA reads as TGTGCTAGCAGCTTCGGACAGGGGAAGACCCAGTACTTC.

The chain combines TRBV7-3 with TRBJ2-1, with D unresolved. The J call may not be correct, given that the DNA end is closer to TRBJ2-5. Germline V gene sequence: CDR1 SGHTA, CDR2 FQGTGA. The CDR3 has 14 amino acids. CDR3 loop: CASSNVKGQETQYF. In nucleotides, the CDR3 is TGTGCCAGCAGCAACGTAAAGGGCCAAGAGACCCAGTACTTC.

The rearrangement links TRBV10-3 to TRBJ1-6, with a possible D match to TRBD1 (5 bases). Per the germline V gene, CDR1 is ENHRY and CDR2 is SYGVKD. The CDR3 length is 17 residues. Trimming shortened V by 0 bases and J by 9 bases, and 18 bases separated the two germline ends. CDR3 residues: CAISESGPREIFSPLHF. The CDR3 nucleotides are TGTGCCATCAGTGAGTCGGGACCGAGGGAGATATTTTCACCCCTCCACTTT.

The V gene is TRBV15, the J gene TRBJ1-1; D perhaps matches TRBD1 (5 bases). Germline lookup yields CDR1 LNHNV and CDR2 YYDKDF (reference sequence). V lost 2 bases to trimming and J lost 1 base, with 17 bases between them. The CDR3 runs 17 residues. Written as DNA, the CDR3 is TGTGCCACCAGCAGACCATTTCCGGGACCGCCGAACACTGAAGCTTTCTTT. Protein sequence: CATSRPFPGPPNTEAFF.

This clonotype was seen once. V usage is TRBV15 and J usage is TRBJ2-1; 9 bases line up with TRBD2. Germline CDR1 reads LNHNV; CDR2 reads YYDKDF (reference sequence). This CDR3 is built from 15 residues. V was pared by 4 bases and J by 6 bases, with 7 bases of the junction left unmatched. CDR3 bases: TGTGCCACCAGCAACGCGGGGGGGCCTATCAATGAGCAGTTCTTC. Translation: CATSNAGGPINEQFF.

In this sample, this clonotype turned up once. V usage is TRBV9 and J usage is TRBJ1-4; a possible D gene is TRBD1 (6 bases). The CDR3 runs 14 residues. The germline gives CDR1 SGDLS, CDR2 YYNGEE. V was pared by 0 bases and J by 5 bases, with 8 bases between. CDR3 nucleotide sequence: TGTGCCAGCAGCGTAGGGGGGCGAAATGAAAAACTGTTTTTT. Protein sequence: CASSVGGRNEKLFF.

Regarding this clonotype: One junction end does not reproduce the germline sequence, and a read error may be involved. The chain joins TRBV2 to TRBJ2-7; D may be TRBD2 (5 bases). The V gene's germline CDR1 is SNHLY and CDR2 FYNNEI. This CDR3 region has 15 residues. In DNA, the CDR3 is TGTGCCAGCAGTGAATCCAGGAGGAACACCGGGGAGCTGTACTTC. Translated, it gives CASSESRRNTGELYF.

This sequence joins TRBV20-1 and TRBJ1-5, with TRBD1 identical over 7 bases. Per the germline V gene, CDR1 is DFQATT and CDR2 is SNEGSKA (reference sequence). J lost 7 bases, V lost 1 base, and 4 bases had no gene match. The CDR3 totals 13 residues. The CDR3 reads CSARGDRDQPQHF. In DNA form, the CDR3 reads TGCAGTGCTAGAGGAGACAGGGACCAGCCCCAGCATTTT.